One and the same sample provided the 8 T cell receptor beta chains below, sequenced in a study of CD8 T cells in ankylosing spondylitis. TCRdb independently ran MiXCR on the 5' RACE reads; one entry per CDR3 protein. The table lists 310,000 or so distinct CDR3 sequences, 20% of them singletons. Specimen: blood, either unsorted or a sorted T cell fraction (not recorded which). Receptor source: a male donor with ankylosing spondylitis or in good health (not recorded which).

This clonotype occurred a few times. The J gene is TRBJ2-3, the V gene TRBV7-3, with 7 bases matching TRBD2. V shed 10 bases and J 0 bases; nucleotides not matched to a gene: 7. The CDR3 loop spans 14 amino acids. The germline V gene has CDR1 SGHTA and CDR2 FQGTGA. The CDR3 region has the DNA TGTGCCACCTCATTCGGGGGGAGCACAGATACGCAGTATTTT. It translates to CATSFGGSTDTQYF.

The chain has TRBV15 and TRBJ1-1; D gene unclear. V shed 5 bases and J shed 3 bases, with 7 bases lying between them. In germline, CDR1 is LNHNV, CDR2 YYDKDF (reference sequence). This CDR3 spans 12 amino acids. The CDR3 nucleotides read TGTGCCACCAGCGGCCGGGACACTGAAGCTTTCTTT. Protein product: CATSGRDTEAFF.

This clonotype was recorded at least ten times. The V call is TRBV20-1, the J call TRBJ2-5, with D maybe TRBD2 (5 bases). V lost 5 bases and J 4 bases, leaving 17 bases between the germline ends. CDR3 size: 14 residues. Germline V gene lookup returns CDR1 DFQATT and CDR2 SNEGSKA (reference sequence). The CDR3 sequence: CSAEGASSLETQYF. The CDR3 coding sequence is TGCAGTGCTGAGGGAGCTAGCTCCTTAGAGACCCAGTACTTC.

This clonotype was seen at least ten times. This chain connects TRBV5-1 to TRBJ1-1; 9 bases map to TRBD1. V shed 0 bases, J shed 4 bases, and the junction held 1 base outside the gene matches. The CDR3 consists of 14 residues. The germline V gene has CDR1 SGHRS and CDR2 YFSETQ. CDR3 bases: TGCGCCAGCAGCTTGGGGGACAGGGCCACTGAAGCTTTCTTT. Its translation: CASSLGDRATEAFF.

This clonotype was seen more than once but under ten times. The chain carries TRBV10-3 and TRBJ2-7, with a tentative D call TRBD1 (6 bases). This CDR3 is built from 13 residues. V gave up 11 bases and J gave up 3 bases, with 17 bases separating them. CDR1 is ENHRY, CDR2 SYGVKD, per germline. The CDR3 here is CASQPGQNYEQYV. CDR3 coding DNA: TGTGCCTCTCAACCGGGACAAAACTACGAGCAGTACGTC.

This clonotype came up a few times. One end of the junction is discordant with germline, which a read error may explain. The genes are TRBV12-3 or TRBV12-4 and TRBJ2-1; 7 bases match TRBD2. This CDR3 is 11 amino acids long. As DNA, the CDR3 is TGTGCCAGCAGAAACGGGGGGACCCCTCTCTTC. Translating it yields CASRNGGTPLF.

The V gene is TRBV5-1, the J gene TRBJ1-3, with D possibly matching TRBD1 (5 bases). Per the germline V gene, CDR1 is SGHRS and CDR2 is YFSETQ. The CDR3 sequence is 14 residues long. The V end lost 4 bases, the J end lost 2 bases, and 10 bases lay between the germline ends. The CDR3 nucleotides read TGCGCCAGCAGCATAACAGGAACTGGAAACACCATATATTTT. Encoded protein: CASSITGTGNTIYF.

This rearrangement joins TRBV20-1 to TRBJ1-1; D not resolved. Looked up from germline, CDR1 is DFQATT and CDR2 is SNEGSKA (reference sequence). The CDR3 spans 11 residues. The CDR3 here is CSGRLNTEAFF. The DNA for the CDR3 is TGCAGCGGGAGGCTGAACACTGAAGCTTTCTTT.